The next 16 T cell receptor beta chains were all read from a single sample in a study of T cell changes during pregnancy in multiple sclerosis. Profiling relied on immunoSEQ multiplex PCR, and the TCRdb table lists in-frame clones only, not all of them. The sample records 30,000 to 40,000 clones, 85% to 95% being singletons. Material: CD8+ T cells from peripheral blood mononuclear cells, obtained in the third trimester of pregnancy. Receptors were obtained from a female donor with multiple sclerosis, enrolled in a pregnancy study.

V usage is TRBV6-5 and J usage is TRBJ1-5; 7 nucleotides align to TRBD1. Germline CDR1 is MNHEY and CDR2 is SVGAGI. The CDR3 contains 14 residues. V dropped 6 bases and J dropped 7; count of bases not matched to a gene: 9. CDR3 residues: CASSSPTGDQPQHF. The CDR3 nucleotides are TGTGCCAGCAGCAGCCCAACAGGGGACCAGCCCCAGCATTTT.

This clone appeared a single time. V usage is TRBV7-9 and J usage is TRBJ1-4; TRBD1 aligns across 7 bases. Trimming cost V 5 bases and J 12 bases; bases outside gene matches: 6. The CDR3 extends over 12 amino acids. The V gene's germline CDR1 is SEHNR and CDR2 FQNEAQ (reference sequence). CDR3 amino acids: CASSPGTVELFF. CDR3 bases: TGTGCCAGCAGCCCCGGGACAGTGGAACTGTTTTTT.

V and J are TRBV18 and TRBJ2-3, with D tentatively TRBD2 (5 bases). The germline CDR1 and CDR2 sequences are KGHSH and LQKENI. The V gene lost 5 bases and the J gene lost 2 bases, with 14 bases spanning the gap. The CDR3 covers 15 residues. In DNA, the CDR3 is TGTGCCAGCTCATCATTCCGGGAAGACACAGATACGCAGTATTTT. This translates into CASSSFREDTDTQYF.

A single count supports this clone. CDR3 in DNA: TGTGCCAGCAGTCTTAGAGGGCCCTCCGAGCAGTACTTC. As protein: CASSLRGPSEQYF. V usage is TRBV9 and J usage is TRBJ2-7, with D maybe TRBD2 (5 bases). Between the trimmed V and J ends, which lost 5 bases and 6 bases, there was a span of 15 bases. Germline values: CDR1 SGDLS, CDR2 YYNGEE. The CDR3 length is 13 residues.

The chain recombines TRBV5-4 with TRBJ2-1, with D possibly being TRBD2 (6 bases). The CDR3 totals 15 residues. Germline V gene data show CDR1 as SGHNT and CDR2 as YYREEE (reference sequence). The V end lost 7 bases, the J end lost 1 base, and 15 bases lay between the germline ends. The CDR3 nucleotides read TGTGCCAGCCAACTAGTGGCGGGGTCCTACAATGAGCAGTTCTTC. It is translated as CASQLVAGSYNEQFF.

The V gene is TRBV6-5, the J gene TRBJ2-2; TRBD2 is a possible D gene (6 bases). The germline V and J ends were trimmed by 3 bases and 2 bases, with 13 bases remaining between them. Germline CDR1 reads MNHEY; CDR2 reads SVGAGI. This CDR3 is 16 amino acids long. The CDR3: CASSYAEGLNTGELFF. The DNA of the CDR3 is TGTGCCAGCAGTTATGCGGAGGGGCTTAACACCGGGGAGCTGTTTTTT.

The chain combines TRBV29-1 with TRBJ2-7; D gene uncertain. The CDR3 spans 14 residues. V dropped 1 base and J dropped 0 bases, with 10 bases sitting between them. CDR1 SQVTM and CDR2 ANQGSEA come from the germline V gene. In DNA, the CDR3 is TGCAGCGTTGAAGCCGAGAGGAGCTCCTACGAGCAGTACTTC. It is translated as CSVEAERSSYEQYF.

The chain joins TRBV4-1 to TRBJ2-7; the match to TRBD1 covers 10 bases. The CDR3 length is 14 residues. Losses at the gene ends were 4 bases for V and 5 bases for J; bases not matched to a gene: 5. CDR1 MGHRA and CDR2 YSYEKL come from the germline V gene. CDR3: CASSRQGAKDEQYF. CDR3 DNA: TGCGCCAGCAGCCGACAGGGGGCTAAAGACGAGCAGTACTTC.

This chain connects TRBV7-6 to TRBJ2-5, with D tentatively TRBD2 (6 bases). CDR1 and CDR2 (germline): SGHVS, FNYEAQ. The V end lost 3 bases, the J end lost 2 bases, and 13 bases lay between the germline ends. The CDR3 sequence is 15 residues long. Here the CDR3 DNA reads TGTGCCAGCAGCTTCGCGGGCGGGGTACAAGAGACCCAGTACTTC. Protein sequence: CASSFAGGVQETQYF. Based on the CDR3 plus reference TRBV7-6 and TRBJ2-5, the full variable domain is GAGVSQSPRYKVTKRGQDVALRCDPISGHVSLYWYRQALGQGPEFLTYFNYEAQQDKSGLPNDRFSAERPEGSISTLTIQRTEQRDSAMYRCASSFAGGVQETQYFGPGTRLLVL.

The chain is built from TRBV27 and TRBJ1-1; 9 nucleotides line up with TRBD1. The CDR3 has 12 residues. Germline CDR1 and CDR2: MNHEY and SMNVEV (reference sequence). V was clipped by 10 bases and J by 3 bases; unmatched bases: 3. The CDR3 sequence is CATRQGDTEAFF. CDR3 DNA sequence: TGTGCCACTCGACAGGGGGACACTGAAGCTTTCTTT.

The chain couples TRBV27 to TRBJ1-6; no definite D call. CDR1 is MNHEY and CDR2 is SMNVEV in the germline V gene (reference sequence). Between the trimmed V and J ends, which lost 5 bases and 6 bases, there was a span of 11 bases. The CDR3 extends over 14 amino acids. CDR3 nucleotide sequence: TGTGCCAGCAGTGCAACAGAGATTAATTCACCCCTCCACTTT. Protein: CASSATEINSPLHF.

This clone was detected only a few times. The rearrangement uses TRBV5-5 and TRBJ2-7, with TRBD1 identical over 7 bases. The V segment lost 0 bases and the J segment 3 bases; nucleotides outside the gene matches: 6. Germline V gene sequence: CDR1 SGHKS, CDR2 YYEKEE (reference sequence). The CDR3 totals 15 residues. This CDR3 is CASSLETGLSYEQYF. In DNA form, the CDR3 reads TGTGCCAGCAGCTTGGAGACAGGGCTCAGCTACGAGCAGTACTTC.

The CDR3: CASTLGGADSPLHF. For the CDR3, the DNA is TGTGCCAGCACCCTCGGGGGAGCGGACTCACCCCTCCACTTT. This chain uses TRBV7-6 with TRBJ1-6; weak D call: TRBD1 (5 bases). CDR1 and CDR2 (germline): SGHVS, FNYEAQ. Deletions cut 7 bases from V and 10 bases from J, with 17 bases between. This CDR3 contains 14 residues. The variable domain in full, completed from reference TRBV7-6 and TRBJ1-6, reads GAGVSQSPRYKVTKRGQDVALRCDPISGHVSLYWYRQALGQGPEFLTYFNYEAQQDKSGLPNDRFSAERPEGSISTLTIQRTEQRDSAMYRCASTLGGADSPLHFGNGTRLTVT.

The CDR3 sequence is CASSLKTSGGSTPYEQYF. The CDR3 coding sequence is TGCGCCAGCAGCCTGAAGACTAGCGGGGGGTCGACACCCTACGAGCAGTACTTC. The chain recombines TRBV4-1 with TRBJ2-7; the match to TRBD2 covers 13 bases. The CDR3 extends over 18 amino acids. With 4 bases clipped from V and 2 bases from J, the junction kept 11 bases outside the gene matches. Germline CDR1 and CDR2: MGHRA and YSYEKL.

The count of this clone is one. The V gene is TRBV19, the J gene TRBJ1-5; a weak D match, TRBD1 (5 bases). The CDR3 runs 15 residues. CDR1 and CDR2 (germline): LNHDA, SQIVND (reference sequence). V was pared by 7 bases and J by 2 bases, with 15 bases between. CDR3 nucleotides: TGTGCCAGTAATTATGGCGGGACGGGCAATCAGCCCCAGCATTTT. This translates into CASNYGGTGNQPQHF.

The gene calls are TRBV7-9 and TRBJ1-5; no clear D. This CDR3 is 16 amino acids long. CDR1 is SEHNR and CDR2 is FQNEAQ in the germline V gene (reference sequence). The V gene lost 3 bases and the J gene lost 1 base, with 13 bases spanning the gap. This CDR3 is CASSLETSVSNQPQHF. As DNA, the CDR3 is TGTGCCAGCAGCTTGGAGACGTCGGTGAGCAATCAGCCCCAGCATTTT.